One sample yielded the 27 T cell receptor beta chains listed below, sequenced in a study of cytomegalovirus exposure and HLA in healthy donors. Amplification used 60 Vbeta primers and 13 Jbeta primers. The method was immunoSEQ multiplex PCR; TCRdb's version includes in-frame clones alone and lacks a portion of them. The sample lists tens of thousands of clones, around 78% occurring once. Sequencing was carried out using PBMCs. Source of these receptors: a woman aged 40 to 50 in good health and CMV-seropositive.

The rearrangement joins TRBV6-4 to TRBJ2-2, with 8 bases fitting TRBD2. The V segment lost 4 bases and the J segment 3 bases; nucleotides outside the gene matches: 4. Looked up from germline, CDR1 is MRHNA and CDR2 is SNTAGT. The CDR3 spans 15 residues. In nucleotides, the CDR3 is TGTGCCAGCAGTGCGCGAGCGGGGGACACCGGGGAGCTGTTTTTT. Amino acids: CASSARAGDTGELFF.

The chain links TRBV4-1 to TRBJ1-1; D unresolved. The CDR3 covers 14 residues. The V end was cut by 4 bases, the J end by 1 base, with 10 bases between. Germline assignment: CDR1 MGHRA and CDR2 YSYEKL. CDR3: CASSPLAGNTEAFF. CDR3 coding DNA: TGCGCCAGCAGCCCCCTCGCGGGGAACACTGAAGCTTTCTTT.

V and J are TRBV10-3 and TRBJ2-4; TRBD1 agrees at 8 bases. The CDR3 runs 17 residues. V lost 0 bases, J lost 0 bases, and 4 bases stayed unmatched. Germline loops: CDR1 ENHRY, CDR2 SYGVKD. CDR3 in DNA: TGTGCCATCAGTGAGTCTGGGACAGGACTAGCCAAAAACATTCAGTACTTC. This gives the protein CAISESGTGLAKNIQYF.

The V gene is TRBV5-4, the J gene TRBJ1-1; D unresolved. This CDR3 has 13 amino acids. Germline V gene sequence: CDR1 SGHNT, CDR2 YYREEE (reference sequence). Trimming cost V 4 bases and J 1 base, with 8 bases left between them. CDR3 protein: CASSQLTNTEAFF. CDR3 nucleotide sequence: TGTGCCAGCAGCCAACTAACGAACACTGAAGCTTTCTTT.

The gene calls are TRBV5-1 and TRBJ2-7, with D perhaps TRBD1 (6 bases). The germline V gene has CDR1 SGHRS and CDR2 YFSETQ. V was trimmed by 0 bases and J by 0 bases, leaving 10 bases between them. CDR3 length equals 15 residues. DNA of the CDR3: TGCGCCAGCAGCTTGGCAGGGGCCTTCTCCTACGAGCAGTACTTC. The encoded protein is CASSLAGAFSYEQYF. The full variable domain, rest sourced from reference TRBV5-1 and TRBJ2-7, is KAGVTQTPRYLIKTRGQQVTLSCSPISGHRSVSWYQQTPGQGLQFLFEYFSETQRNKGNFPGRFSGRQFSNSRSEMNVSTLELGDSALYLCASSLAGAFSYEQYFGPGTRLTVT.

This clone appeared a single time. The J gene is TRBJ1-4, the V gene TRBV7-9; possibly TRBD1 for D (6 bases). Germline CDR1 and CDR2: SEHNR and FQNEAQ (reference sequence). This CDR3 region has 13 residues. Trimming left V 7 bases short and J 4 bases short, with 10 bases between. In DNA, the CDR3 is TGTGCCAGCACCGAGGACAGTAATGAAAAACTGTTTTTT. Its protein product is CASTEDSNEKLFF. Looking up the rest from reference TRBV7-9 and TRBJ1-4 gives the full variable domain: DTGVSQNPRHKITKRGQNVTFRCDPISEHNRLYWYRQTLGQGPEFLTYFQNEAQLEKSRLLSDRFSAERPKGSFSTLEIQRTEQGDSAMYLCASTEDSNEKLFFGSGTQLSVL.

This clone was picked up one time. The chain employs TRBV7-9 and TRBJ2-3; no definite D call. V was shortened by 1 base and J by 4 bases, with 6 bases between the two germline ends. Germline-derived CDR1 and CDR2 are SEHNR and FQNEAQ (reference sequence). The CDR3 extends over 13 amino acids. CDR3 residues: CASSLGWPDTQYF. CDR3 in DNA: TGTGCCAGCAGCTTAGGGTGGCCAGATACGCAGTATTTT.

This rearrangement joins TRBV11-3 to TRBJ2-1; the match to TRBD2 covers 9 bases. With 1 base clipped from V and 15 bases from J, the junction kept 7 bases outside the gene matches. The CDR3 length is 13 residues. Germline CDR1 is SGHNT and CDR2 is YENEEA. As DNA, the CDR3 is TGTGCCAGCAGCTTAGGGTTAGCGGGAGTTCCGTTCTTC. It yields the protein CASSLGLAGVPFF.

CDR3 nucleotide sequence: TGTGCCAGCAGCTCCCGGGACAGGGTCTACGAGCAGTACTTC. It codes for CASSSRDRVYEQYF. The chain employs TRBV5-6 and TRBJ2-7; 9 nucleotides match TRBD1. CDR3 length equals 14 residues. V lost 3 bases and J lost 3; bases outside the gene matches: 4. CDR1 and CDR2 from the germline V gene are SGHDT and YYEEEE.

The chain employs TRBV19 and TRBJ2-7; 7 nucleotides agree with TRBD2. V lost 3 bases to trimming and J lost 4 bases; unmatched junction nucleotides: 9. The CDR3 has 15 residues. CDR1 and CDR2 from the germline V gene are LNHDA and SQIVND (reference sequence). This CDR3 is CASSIGRGNGYEQYF. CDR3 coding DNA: TGTGCCAGTAGTATCGGGCGGGGGAATGGGTACGAGCAGTACTTC.

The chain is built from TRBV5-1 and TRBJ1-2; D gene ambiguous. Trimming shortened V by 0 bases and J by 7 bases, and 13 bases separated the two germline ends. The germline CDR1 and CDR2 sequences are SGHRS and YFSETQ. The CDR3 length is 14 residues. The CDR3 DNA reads TGCGCCAGCAGCTTGGACGGCCTGGCGGGTGGCTACACCTTC. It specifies CASSLDGLAGGYTF. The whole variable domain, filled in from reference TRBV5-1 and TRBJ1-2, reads KAGVTQTPRYLIKTRGQQVTLSCSPISGHRSVSWYQQTPGQGLQFLFEYFSETQRNKGNFPGRFSGRQFSNSRSEMNVSTLELGDSALYLCASSLDGLAGGYTFGSGTRLTVV.

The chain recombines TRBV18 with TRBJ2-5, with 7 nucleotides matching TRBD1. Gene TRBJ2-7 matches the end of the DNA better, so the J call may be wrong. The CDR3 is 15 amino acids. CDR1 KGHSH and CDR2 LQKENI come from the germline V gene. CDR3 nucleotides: TGTGCCAGCTCACTTCCGGGACAGTGGAGAAACGAGCAGTACTTC. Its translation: CASSLPGQWRNEQYF.

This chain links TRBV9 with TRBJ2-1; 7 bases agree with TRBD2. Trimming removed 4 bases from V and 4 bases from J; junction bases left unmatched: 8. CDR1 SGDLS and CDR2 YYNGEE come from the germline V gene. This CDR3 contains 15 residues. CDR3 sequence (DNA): TGTGCCAGCAGCCCCCCCTCGGGGGGATACAATGAGCAGTTCTTC. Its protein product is CASSPPSGGYNEQFF.

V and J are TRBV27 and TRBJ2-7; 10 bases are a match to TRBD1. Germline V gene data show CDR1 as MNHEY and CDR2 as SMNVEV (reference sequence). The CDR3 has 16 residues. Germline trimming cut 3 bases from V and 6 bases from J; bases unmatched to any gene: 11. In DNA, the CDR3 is TGTGCCAGCAGTTTTTTTTCCGGGACAGGGGTCGGCGAGCAGTACTTC. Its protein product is CASSFFSGTGVGEQYF.

CDR3 DNA sequence: TGTGCCAGCAGTCATCAGGGGGCGGCTAATGAAAAACTGTTTTTT. This gives the protein CASSHQGAANEKLFF. The chain is built from TRBV6-5 and TRBJ1-4, with 8 bases fitting TRBD1. Trimming took 5 bases from V and 3 from J; bases not matched to a gene: 5. The germline gives CDR1 MNHEY, CDR2 SVGAGI. The CDR3 is made up of 15 amino acids.

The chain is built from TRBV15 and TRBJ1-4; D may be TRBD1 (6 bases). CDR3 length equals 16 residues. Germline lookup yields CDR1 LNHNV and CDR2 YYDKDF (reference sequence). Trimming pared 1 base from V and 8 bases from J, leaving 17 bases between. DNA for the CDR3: TGTGCCACCAGCAGAGGGGACACGCGGGGGAGCGAAAAACTGTTTTTT. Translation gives CATSRGDTRGSEKLFF.

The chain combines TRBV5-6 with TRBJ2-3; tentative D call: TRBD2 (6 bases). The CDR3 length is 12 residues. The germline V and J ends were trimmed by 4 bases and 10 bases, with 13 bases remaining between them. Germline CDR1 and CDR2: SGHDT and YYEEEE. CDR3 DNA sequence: TGTGCCAGCAGCCCGGGGACTGGTTCGCAGTATTTT. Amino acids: CASSPGTGSQYF.

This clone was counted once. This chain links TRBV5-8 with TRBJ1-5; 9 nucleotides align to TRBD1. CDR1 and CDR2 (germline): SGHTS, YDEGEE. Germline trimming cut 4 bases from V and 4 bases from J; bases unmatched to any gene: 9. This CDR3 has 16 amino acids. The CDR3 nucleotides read TGTGCCAGCAGCCATAGGACAGGGGTTAGGAATCAGCCCCAGCATTTT. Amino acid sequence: CASSHRTGVRNQPQHF. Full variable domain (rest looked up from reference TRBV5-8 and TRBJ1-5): EAGVTQSPTHLIKTRGQQATLRCSPISGHTSVYWYQQALGLGLQFLLWYDEGEERNRGNFPPRFSGRQFPNYSSELNVNALELEDSALYLCASSHRTGVRNQPQHFGDGTRLSIL.

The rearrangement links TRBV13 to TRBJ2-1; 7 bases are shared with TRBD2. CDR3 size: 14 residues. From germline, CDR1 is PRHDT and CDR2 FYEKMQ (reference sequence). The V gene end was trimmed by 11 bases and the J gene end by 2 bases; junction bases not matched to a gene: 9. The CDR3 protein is CAASPSGPYNEQFF. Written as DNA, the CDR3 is TGTGCCGCCAGCCCTAGCGGCCCCTACAATGAGCAGTTCTTC.

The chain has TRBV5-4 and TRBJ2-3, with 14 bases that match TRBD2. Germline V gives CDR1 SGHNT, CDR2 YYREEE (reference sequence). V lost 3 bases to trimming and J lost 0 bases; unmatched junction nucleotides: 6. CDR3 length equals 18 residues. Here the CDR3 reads CASSSGLAGGRSTDTQYF. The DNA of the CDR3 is TGTGCCAGCAGCTCCGGACTAGCGGGAGGTCGCAGCACAGATACGCAGTATTTT.

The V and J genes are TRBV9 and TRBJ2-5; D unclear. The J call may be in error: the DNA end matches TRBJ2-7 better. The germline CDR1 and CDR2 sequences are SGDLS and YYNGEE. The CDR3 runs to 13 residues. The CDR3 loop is CASSVGVEYEQYF. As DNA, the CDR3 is TGTGCCAGCAGCGTAGGTGTAGAATACGAGCAGTACTTC.

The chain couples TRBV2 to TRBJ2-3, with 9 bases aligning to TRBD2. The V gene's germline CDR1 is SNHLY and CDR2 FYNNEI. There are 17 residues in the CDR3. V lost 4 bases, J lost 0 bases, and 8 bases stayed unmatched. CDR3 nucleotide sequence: TGTGCCAGCAGTGGGACTAGCGCTAGCCCGAGCACAGATACGCAGTATTTT. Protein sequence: CASSGTSASPSTDTQYF.

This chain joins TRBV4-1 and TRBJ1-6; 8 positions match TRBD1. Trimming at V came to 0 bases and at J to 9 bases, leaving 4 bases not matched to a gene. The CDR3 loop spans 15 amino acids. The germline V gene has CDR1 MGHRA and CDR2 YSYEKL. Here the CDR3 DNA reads TGCGCCAGCAGCCAAGATACAGGGGGAGGTTCACCCCTCCACTTT. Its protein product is CASSQDTGGGSPLHF.

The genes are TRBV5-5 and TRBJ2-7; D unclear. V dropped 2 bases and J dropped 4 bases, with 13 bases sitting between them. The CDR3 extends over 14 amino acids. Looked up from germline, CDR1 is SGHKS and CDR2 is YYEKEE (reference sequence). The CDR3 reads CASSFSPVSYEQYF. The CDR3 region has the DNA TGTGCCAGCAGCTTTAGCCCAGTCTCGTACGAGCAGTACTTC.

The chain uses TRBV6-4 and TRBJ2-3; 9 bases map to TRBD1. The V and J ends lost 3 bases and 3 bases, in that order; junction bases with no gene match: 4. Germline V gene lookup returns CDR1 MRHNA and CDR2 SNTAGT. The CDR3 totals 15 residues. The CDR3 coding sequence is TGTGCCAGCAGTGAGGGTGGACAGGGGACAGATACGCAGTATTTT. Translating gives CASSEGGQGTDTQYF.

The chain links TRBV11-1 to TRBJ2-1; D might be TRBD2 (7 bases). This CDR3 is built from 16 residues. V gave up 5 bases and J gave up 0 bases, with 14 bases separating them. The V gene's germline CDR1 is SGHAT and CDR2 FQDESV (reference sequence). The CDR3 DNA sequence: TGTGCCAGCAGCAGGGGGGGGGCGGACTCCTACAATGAGCAGTTCTTC. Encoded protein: CASSRGGADSYNEQFF.

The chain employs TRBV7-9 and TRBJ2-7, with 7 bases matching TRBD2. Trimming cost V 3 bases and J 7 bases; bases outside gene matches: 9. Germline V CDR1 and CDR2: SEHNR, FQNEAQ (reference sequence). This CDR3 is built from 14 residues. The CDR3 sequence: CASSFPGGLGEQYF. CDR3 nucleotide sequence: TGTGCCAGCAGCTTCCCCGGGGGGTTGGGTGAGCAGTACTTC.